The entry below gives a single TCR beta chain sequence along with its context. The antigen is unknown. This entry belongs to a study of human T cells and chemical hapten exposure. Noted time point: patch test 1, 2 weeks after DPC sensitization. The treatment: therapeutic diphenylcyclopropenone sensitization with weekly scalp DPC. The study extracted total RNA from unfractionated whole blood. From the RACE reads, TCRdb called clonotypes with MiXCR, one entry per CDR3 protein. The data hold about 49,000 distinct CDR3 sequences, with approximately 9.1% observed a single time. The CDR3 is 12 amino acids. Per the germline V gene, CDR1 is GTSNPN and CDR2 is SVGIG (reference sequence). V was clipped by 5 bases and J by 0 bases, with 7 bases between them. Study-wide findings and caveats: While controls formed fewer of them, expanded TCRs formed significantly more large CDR3 similarity clusters.

The chain links TRBV30 to TRBJ1-1, with D uncertain. Sequences were derived from whole blood, sampled in connection with sensitization to the hapten diphenylcyclopropenone (DPC). The source is a woman aged 45-65 years with alopecia areata. Some clones in this sample may be carry-over from other donors' samples. CDR3 region: CAWDDVNTEAFF. In DNA form, the CDR3 reads TGTGCCTGGGATGACGTGAACACTGAAGCTTTCTTT.